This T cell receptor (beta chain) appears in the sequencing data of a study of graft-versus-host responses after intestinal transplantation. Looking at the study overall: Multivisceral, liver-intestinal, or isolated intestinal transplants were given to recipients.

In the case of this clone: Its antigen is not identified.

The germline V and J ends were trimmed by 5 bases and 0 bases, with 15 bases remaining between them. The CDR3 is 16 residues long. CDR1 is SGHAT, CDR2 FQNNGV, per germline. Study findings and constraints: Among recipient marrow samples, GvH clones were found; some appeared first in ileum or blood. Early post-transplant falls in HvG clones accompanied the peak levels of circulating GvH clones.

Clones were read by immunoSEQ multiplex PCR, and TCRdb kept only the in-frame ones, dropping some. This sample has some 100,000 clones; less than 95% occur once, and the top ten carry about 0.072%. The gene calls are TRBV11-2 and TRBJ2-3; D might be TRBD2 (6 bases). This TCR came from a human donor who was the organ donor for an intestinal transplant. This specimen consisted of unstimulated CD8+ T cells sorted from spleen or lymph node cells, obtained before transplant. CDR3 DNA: TGTGCCAGCAGCGAGGGAGTGGGACTGAGCACAGATACGCAGTATTTT. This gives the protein CASSEGVGLSTDTQYF.